This TCR beta chain was captured by sequencing in a study of T cells in tuberculosis. Study outcomes and limitations: T cells binding CD1B-GMM tetramer weakly possibly escaped the sort.

No alpha-beta pairing information exists for these sequences. The table came from immunoSEQ multiplex PCR; TCRdb's copy has only in-frame clones and leaves some out. The sample has 80,000 to 90,000 clones; approximately 91% are singletons. Germline-derived CDR1 and CDR2 are SQVTM and ANQGSEA. This CDR3 has 14 amino acids. Germline trimming cut 6 bases from V and 4 bases from J; bases unmatched to any gene: 8. After thawing and overnight rest, PBMC were stained with GMM-loaded CD1B tetramer, viability dye and anti-CD3 for sorting. The CD1B tetramers carried C32 glucose monomycolate purified from Rhodococcus equi. Before cryopreservation, the sorted PBMC lost their CD14-expressing monocytes. Each donor contributed roughly 92,000 sorted tetramer-negative cells.

This chain joins TRBV29-1 and TRBJ2-2; 7 bases match TRBD1. The origin of this receptor is an adult woman with latent tuberculosis. The specimen was CD1b-GMM tetramer-negative cells sorted from PBMCs. CDR3 DNA sequence: TGCAGCGTAGCCGGGACAGATTTCACCGGGGAGCTGTTTTTT. Encoded protein: CSVAGTDFTGELFF.